This T cell receptor beta chain was recorded in a study of T cell changes during pregnancy in multiple sclerosis. The table came from immunoSEQ multiplex PCR; TCRdb's copy has only in-frame clones and leaves some out. This sample has around 30,000 clones, with about 83% found just once. Germline-derived CDR1 and CDR2 are SGDLS and YYNGEE. Between the trimmed V and J ends, which lost 0 bases and 1 base, there was a span of 10 bases. CDR3 size: 15 residues. The TCR was taken from a female donor with multiple sclerosis, enrolled in a pregnancy study. The material was CD8+ T cells from peripheral blood mononuclear cells, obtained after pregnancy. V gene TRBV9 combines with J gene TRBJ1-1, with D possibly TRBD1 on 5 matching bases. This chain's CDR3 is CASSVEGAPNTEAFF. Written as DNA, the CDR3 is TGTGCCAGCAGCGTAGAAGGGGCACCGAACACTGAAGCTTTCTTT.